This TCR beta chain was recorded in a study of memory CD4+ T cells and cytomegalovirus serostatus. Study-wide context: Donors were healthy Belgian adults, several CMV seropositive and approximately 23 seronegative.

The sort gate was single viable CD3+CD4+CD8-CD45RO+ cells for memory CD4+ T cells. Serum IgG to CMV pp150, pp28, p38 and p52 defined serostatus. Original analysis: Out-of-frame sequences were removed, leaving around 2.2 million distinct TCRbeta sequences. Profiling relied on immunoSEQ multiplex PCR, and the TCRdb table lists in-frame clones only, not all of them. V, J and clone size are taken as reported in that table, and D and trimming were inferred from the DNA itself. There are about 58,000 clones in the sample; under 90% occur only once, and 0.5% lies in the top ten. The CDR3 has 18 residues. V lost 3 bases to trimming and J lost 5 bases; unmatched junction nucleotides: 10. Germline V lookup: CDR1 SEHNR, CDR2 FQNEAQ (reference sequence).

The chain couples TRBV7-9 to TRBJ2-3; 14 positions agree with TRBD2. The clonotype originates from an adult in good health and CMV-seronegative. Some clones in this sample may be carry-over from other donors' samples. The sequenced material came from memory CD4+ T cells from blood. CDR3 in amino acids: CASSFVPGLAGAGDTQYF. Written as DNA, the CDR3 is TGTGCCAGCAGCTTTGTGCCGGGACTAGCGGGGGCGGGAGATACGCAGTATTTT.